The 26 T cell receptor beta chains presented below share a single source sample, sequenced in a study of CD8 T cells in Susac syndrome (dated by TCRdb to about 2019). Library generation was performed with the immunoSEQ multiplex PCR assay. RNA was extracted using the RNeasy kit, and roughly 0.5 to 1 ug of the RNA was reverse transcribed with random hexamers. TCRdb handled the public reads itself, with Q25 trimming in fastp and clone calling in MiXCR, and kept productive beta chains. Every distinct CDR3 protein forms one entry, paired with its most common genes and DNA. The sample table holds some 300,000 distinct CDR3 sequences, of which about 88% were seen once. The ten largest clones capture approximately 0.2% of the sample. Source material: CD8+ T cells from PBMCs. These receptors were obtained from a human donor with multiple sclerosis.

The chain uses TRBV9 and TRBJ2-3; 7 nucleotides match TRBD2. V dropped 3 bases and J dropped 4; count of bases not matched to a gene: 5. Germline V CDR1 and CDR2: SGDLS, YYNGEE. This CDR3 is built from 14 residues. CDR3 amino acids: CASSAGLPPDTQYF. DNA for the CDR3: TGTGCCAGCAGCGCGGGACTACCACCAGATACGCAGTATTTT.

This chain connects TRBV6-6 to TRBJ2-7, with D uncertain. The germline V and J ends were trimmed by 0 bases and 4 bases, with 7 bases remaining between them. CDR1 is MNHNY, CDR2 SVGAGI, per germline (reference sequence). The CDR3 consists of 13 residues. CDR3: CASSYSLLYEQYF. CDR3 DNA: TGTGCCAGCAGTTACTCCCTGTTATACGAGCAGTACTTC.

This CDR3 is CASSRQTSGNTIYF. DNA of the CDR3: TGCGCCAGCAGTCGCCAGACCTCTGGAAACACCATATATTTT. The chain couples TRBV23-1 to TRBJ1-3; D remains ambiguous. TRBV23-1 counts as an open reading frame of uncertain function. This CDR3 contains 14 residues. Trimming removed 4 bases at V and 0 bases at J, with 7 bases between.

This chain joins TRBV24-1 and TRBJ1-2; 7 bases map to TRBD1. This CDR3 spans 14 amino acids. J gave up 8 bases and V 0 bases, and 5 bases lay outside the gene matches. CDR1 and CDR2 from the germline V gene are KGHDR and SFDVKD. DNA of the CDR3: TGTGCCACCAGTGATTTGCGACAGGGCTTCGGCTACACCTTC. Protein: CATSDLRQGFGYTF.

The V gene is TRBV7-9, the J gene TRBJ2-2; maybe TRBD2 (6 bases). This CDR3 has 13 amino acids. Between the trimmed V and J ends, which lost 8 bases and 4 bases, there was a span of 11 bases. CDR1 and CDR2 from the germline V gene are SEHNR and FQNEAQ (reference sequence). As DNA, the CDR3 is TGTGCCAGCCGGGAGCTCTTCACCGGGGAGCTGTTTTTT. It translates to CASRELFTGELFF. The variable domain in full, with the rest retrieved from reference TRBV7-9 and TRBJ2-2, is DTGVSQNPRHKITKRGQNVTFRCDPISEHNRLYWYRQTLGQGPEFLTYFQNEAQLEKSRLLSDRFSAERPKGSFSTLEIQRTEQGDSAMYLCASRELFTGELFFGEGSRLTVL.

This clonotype was found once. V gene TRBV6-5 combines with J gene TRBJ2-5, with TRBD2 identical over 8 bases. This CDR3 is built from 17 residues. In germline, CDR1 is MNHEY, CDR2 SVGAGI. The J segment lost 5 bases and the V segment lost 0 bases, leaving 11 bases of the junction unmatched. This CDR3 reads CASSYSIAGPTRETQYF. Written as DNA, the CDR3 is TGTGCCAGCAGTTACTCGATAGCGGGACCTACCCGGGAGACCCAGTACTTC.

This chain uses TRBV29-1 with TRBJ2-2; D is unresolved. Germline V gene sequence: CDR1 SQVTM, CDR2 ANQGSEA. This CDR3 is 14 amino acids long. Trimming shortened V by 7 bases and J by 7 bases, and 19 bases separated the two germline ends. Here the CDR3 DNA reads TGCAGCGCCCTGGGCGGCGCATTGAACGGGGAGCTGTTTTTT. This sequence encodes CSALGGALNGELFF.

J is TRBJ2-7 and V is TRBV30; the D gene is possibly TRBD2 (5 bases). Germline-derived CDR1 and CDR2 are GTSNPN and SVGIG (reference sequence). CDR3 length equals 12 residues. V was shortened by 5 bases and J by 1 base, with 9 bases between the two germline ends. In DNA form, the CDR3 reads TGTGCCTGGGAAAGCGGTTCCTACGAGCAGTACTTC. Residues: CAWESGSYEQYF.

Only one count was recorded for this clonotype. The V call is TRBV29-1, the J call TRBJ2-7, with 13 bases fitting TRBD2. The CDR3 sequence is 12 residues long. J gave up 4 bases and V 6 bases, and 0 bases lay outside the gene matches. The germline CDR1 and CDR2 sequences are SQVTM and ANQGSEA. CDR3 coding DNA: TGCAGCGTGGGACTAGCGGGGTACGAGCAGTACTTC. This translates into CSVGLAGYEQYF.

The chain carries TRBV20-1 and TRBJ1-5; the match to TRBD1 covers 7 bases. The CDR3 runs to 16 residues. V was clipped by 6 bases and J by 3 bases; unmatched bases: 14. Germline CDR1 reads DFQATT; CDR2 reads SNEGSKA (reference sequence). The CDR3 bases are TGCAGTGCGGATAAGGGGGGCAGGGGGGACAATCAGCCCCAGCATTTT. Translated, it gives CSADKGGRGDNQPQHF.

The chain uses TRBV7-9 and TRBJ2-3; 10 bases match TRBD2. The CDR3 length is 15 residues. Germline-derived CDR1 and CDR2 are SEHNR and FQNEAQ (reference sequence). With V trimmed by 5 bases and J by 3 bases, 5 bases remained unmatched. The CDR3 sequence is CASSQAGGPTDTQYF. CDR3 nucleotide sequence: TGTGCCAGCAGCCAAGCGGGGGGGCCAACAGATACGCAGTATTTT.

The chain recombines TRBV4-3 with TRBJ2-3, with D possibly TRBD2 on 7 matching bases. Germline V gene data show CDR1 as LGHNA and CDR2 as YSLEER. Trimming cost V 0 bases and J 0 bases, with 16 bases left between them. This CDR3 has 18 amino acids. CDR3 in amino acids: CASSQDRGGGISTDTQYF. For the CDR3, the DNA is TGCGCCAGCAGCCAAGATAGGGGGGGCGGTATCAGCACAGATACGCAGTATTTT.

The rearrangement uses TRBV9 and TRBJ1-1; D possibly corresponds to TRBD1 (6 bases). Germline CDR1 and CDR2: SGDLS and YYNGEE. V was clipped by 3 bases and J by 7 bases, with 19 bases between them. The CDR3 contains 15 residues. The CDR3 protein is CASSAEWGGWNEAFF. CDR3 sequence (DNA): TGTGCCAGCAGCGCTGAGTGGGGGGGCTGGAATGAAGCTTTCTTT.

The chain links TRBV5-4 to TRBJ1-5; D is undetermined. Germline CDR1 reads SGHNT; CDR2 reads YYREEE (reference sequence). Trimming stripped 0 bases from V and 5 bases from J, with 15 bases between. This CDR3 region has 16 residues. The DNA for the CDR3 is TGTGCCAGCAGCTTGGGCCCAACGTCAGATTATCAGCCCCAGCATTTT. Translated, it gives CASSLGPTSDYQPQHF.

This chain joins TRBV9 and TRBJ2-6; 7 nucleotides agree with TRBD1. The CDR3 loop spans 19 amino acids. Germline V gene data show CDR1 as SGDLS and CDR2 as YYNGEE. J lost 4 bases, V lost 3 bases, and 16 bases had no gene match. The CDR3 nucleotides are TGTGCCAGCAGCGCGAACAGGGGCAACCCCTCTCTGGGGGCCAACGTCCTGACTTTC. Its translation is CASSANRGNPSLGANVLTF.

The J gene is TRBJ2-7, the V gene TRBV7-2; D possibly uses TRBD1 or TRBD2 (6 bases each). The V and J ends lost 1 base and 3 bases respectively, with 13 bases between them. From germline, CDR1 is SGHTA and CDR2 FQGNSA. This CDR3 is 15 amino acids long. CDR3 sequence (DNA): TGTGCCAGCAGCTTAGAGAGGGGGGCCGGCTACGAGCAGTACTTC. The encoded protein is CASSLERGAGYEQYF.

V gene TRBV7-6 combines with J gene TRBJ1-4; D is undetermined. The CDR3 spans 14 residues. Germline V CDR1 and CDR2: SGHVS, FNYEAQ. The V and J ends lost 6 bases and 2 bases respectively, with 10 bases between them. DNA of the CDR3: TGTGCCAGCAGGGTGGGGTCGACTAATGAAAAACTGTTTTTT. Residues: CASRVGSTNEKLFF.

The chain links TRBV7-8 to TRBJ2-7; D is perhaps TRBD2 (5 bases). V shed 3 bases and J shed 0 bases, with 15 bases lying between them. The CDR3 runs to 16 residues. Germline V gene lookup returns CDR1 SGHVS and CDR2 FQNEAQ. CDR3 sequence: CASSFVGKILSYEQYF. The CDR3, as DNA: TGTGCCAGCAGCTTTGTCGGGAAGATTCTCTCCTACGAGCAGTACTTC.

This clonotype was counted only a few times. The genes are TRBV7-9 and TRBJ2-3; 9 bases are a match to TRBD2. The CDR3 runs to 18 residues. Germline V CDR1 and CDR2: SEHNR, FQNEAQ (reference sequence). The J segment lost 2 bases and the V segment lost 2 bases, leaving 11 bases of the junction unmatched. The CDR3 DNA sequence: TGTGCCAGCAGCTTATTGGACCTAGCGGGGATTCCCACAGATACGCAGTATTTT. Translated, it gives CASSLLDLAGIPTDTQYF.

The J gene is TRBJ2-3, the V gene TRBV12-3 or TRBV12-4; the D call may be TRBD1 or TRBD2 (6 bases each). The CDR3 sequence is 13 residues long. V dropped 8 bases and J dropped 6 bases, with 15 bases sitting between them. The CDR3 here is CASGGSGGDTQYF. CDR3 coding DNA: TGTGCCAGCGGCGGCTCCGGGGGCGATACGCAGTATTTT.

The chain is built from TRBV12-3 or TRBV12-4 and TRBJ2-5; TRBD2 agrees at 8 bases. The CDR3 totals 16 residues. V lost 5 bases and J lost 5; bases outside the gene matches: 13. The CDR3 DNA is TGTGCCAGCAGTCCCTTGGCGGGGGGTAGCCCCGAGACCCAGTACTTC. Its protein product is CASSPLAGGSPETQYF.

The chain is built from TRBV7-2 and TRBJ2-3; D gene unclear. CDR3 size: 13 residues. The V gene's germline CDR1 is SGHTA and CDR2 FQGNSA. Trimming removed 5 bases at V and 0 bases at J, with 6 bases between. In DNA, the CDR3 is TGTGCCAGCAGCCCTATCAGCACAGATACGCAGTATTTT. Encoded protein: CASSPISTDTQYF. The variable domain in full, completed from reference TRBV7-2 and TRBJ2-3, reads GAGVSQSPSNKVTEKGKDVELRCDPISGHTALYWYRQSLGQGLEFLIYFQGNSAPDKSGLPSDRFSAERTGGSVSTLTIQRTQQEDSAVYLCASSPISTDTQYFGPGTRLTVL.

This sequence joins TRBV4-3 and TRBJ2-7; possibly TRBD1 for D (5 bases). The CDR3 runs to 15 residues. V gave up 0 bases and J gave up 4 bases, with 13 bases separating them. Germline loops: CDR1 LGHNA, CDR2 YSLEER. The CDR3 here is CASSQDTGPGYEQYF. The DNA of the CDR3 is TGCGCCAGCAGCCAAGATACCGGGCCAGGGTACGAGCAGTACTTC.

The gene calls are TRBV28 and TRBJ2-2, with 7 bases identical to TRBD1. The CDR3 totals 16 residues. Germline CDR1 is MDHEN and CDR2 is SYDVKM. The J segment lost 4 bases and the V segment lost 3 bases, leaving 8 bases of the junction unmatched. The CDR3 is CASSFGQGELTGELFF. CDR3 in DNA: TGTGCCAGCAGTTTTGGTCAGGGGGAACTCACCGGGGAGCTGTTTTTT. Full variable domain (outside the CDR3, taken from reference TRBV28 and TRBJ2-2): DVKVTQSSRYLVKRTGEKVFLECVQDMDHENMFWYRQDPGLGLRLIYFSYDVKMKEKGDIPEGYSVSREKKERFSLILESASTNQTSMYLCASSFGQGELTGELFFGEGSRLTVL.

The rearrangement uses TRBV5-1 and TRBJ2-4; D possibly corresponds to TRBD1 (6 bases). The CDR3 extends over 15 amino acids. V was cut by 1 base and J by 2 bases, with 10 bases left in between. CDR1 SGHRS and CDR2 YFSETQ come from the germline V gene. The CDR3 reads CASSLNQGTKNIQYF. Here the CDR3 DNA reads TGCGCCAGCAGCTTGAACCAGGGGACCAAAAACATTCAGTACTTC. The full variable domain, its missing parts supplied by reference TRBV5-1 and TRBJ2-4, is KAGVTQTPRYLIKTRGQQVTLSCSPISGHRSVSWYQQTPGQGLQFLFEYFSETQRNKGNFPGRFSGRQFSNSRSEMNVSTLELGDSALYLCASSLNQGTKNIQYFGAGTRLSVL.

The chain has TRBV5-5 and TRBJ2-7; the D gene is possibly TRBD1 (6 bases). Per germline, CDR1 SGHKS and CDR2 YYEKEE (reference sequence). V lost 4 bases to trimming and J lost 5 bases, with 19 bases between them. CDR3 length equals 15 residues. The CDR3 DNA sequence: TGTGCCAGCAGCCCGGAATGGACAGCCATAGACGAGCAGTACTTC. Encoded protein: CASSPEWTAIDEQYF.